These 5 T cell receptor beta chains originate from one sample sequenced in a study of beta chain features in type 1 diabetes. Expressed TCRB transcripts got sequenced, as all isolated RNA was reverse transcribed. Data came from immunoSEQ multiplex PCR; TCRdb stores just in-frame clones and leaves some out. The table records more than 350,000 clones, 9.5% to 12% of them present only once. The sequencing sample was made of naive CD4+ T cells from blood. The receptors here all came from a woman between 18 and 30 years old in good health.

In this sample, this clone turned up a few times. The CDR3 reads CASSVRVIPYEQYV. In nucleotides, the CDR3 is TGTGCCAGCAGTGTCAGGGTTATCCCTTACGAGCAGTACGTC. The chain recombines TRBV2 with TRBJ2-7; possible D gene TRBD1, 5 bases. The CDR3 loop spans 14 amino acids. V dropped 4 bases and J dropped 4 bases, with 14 bases sitting between them. Germline CDR1 and CDR2: SNHLY and FYNNEI.

This clone turned up a few times. The genes are TRBV7-2 and TRBJ2-2; D uncertain. The germline V gene encodes CDR1 SGHTA and CDR2 FQGNSA. V lost 4 bases and J 4 bases, leaving 4 bases between the germline ends. The CDR3 runs to 12 residues. CDR3 protein: CASSSPTGELFF. The DNA of the CDR3 is TGTGCCAGCAGCTCACCCACCGGGGAGCTGTTTTTT.

This chain joins TRBV2 and TRBJ1-2, with D possibly matching TRBD1 (6 bases). This CDR3 is 12 amino acids long. The V and J ends lost 5 bases and 4 bases respectively, with 8 bases between them. Germline assignment: CDR1 SNHLY and CDR2 FYNNEI. CDR3: CASSRDIYGYTF. The CDR3 DNA reads TGTGCCAGCAGTCGGGACATCTATGGCTACACCTTC. The variable domain in full, with the rest retrieved from reference TRBV2 and TRBJ1-2, is EPEVTQTPSHQVTQMGQEVILRCVPISNHLYFYWYRQILGQKVEFLVSFYNNEISEKSEIFDDQFSVERPDGSNFTLKIRSTKLEDSAMYFCASSRDIYGYTFGSGTRLTVV.

This clone showed up just a few times. V and J are TRBV15 and TRBJ2-7, with D possibly being TRBD1 or TRBD2 (5 bases each). The germline gives CDR1 LNHNV, CDR2 YYDKDF (reference sequence). Trimming shortened V by 5 bases and J by 3 bases, and 23 bases separated the two germline ends. CDR3 length: 17 amino acids. CDR3 in amino acids: CATSGSMWGSAGYEQYF. CDR3 bases: TGTGCCACCAGCGGGAGTATGTGGGGGAGCGCAGGCTACGAGCAGTACTTC.

This clone appeared a few times. The sample contains more than one DNA sequence encoding this CDR3. The chain couples TRBV9 to TRBJ1-3; 7 positions agree with TRBD1. This CDR3 is built from 14 residues. Germline-derived CDR1 and CDR2 are SGDLS and YYNGEE. J was trimmed by 1 base and V by 3 bases; bases with no gene match: 1. Here the CDR3 reads CASSGQGSGNTIYF. The DNA of the CDR3 is TGTGCCAGCAGCGGACAGGGTTCTGGAAACACCATATATTTT. The full variable domain, in which reference TRBV9 and TRBJ1-3 provide the parts outside the CDR3, is DSGVTQTPKHLITATGQRVTLRCSPRSGDLSVYWYQQSLDQGLQFLIQYYNGEERAKGNILERFSAQQFPDLHSELNLSSLELGDSALYFCASSGQGSGNTIYFGEGSWLTVV.